A single sample is the source of the 25 T cell receptor beta chains below, sequenced in a study of cytomegalovirus exposure and HLA in healthy donors. Assay: immunoSEQ multiplex PCR; the TCRdb copy retains only in-frame clones and omits some. The sample holds hundreds of thousands of clones; approximately 86% are singletons and the top ten take around 1.2%. What was sequenced was PBMCs. Source of these receptors: a woman under 40 in good health and CMV-seropositive.

The V call is TRBV19, the J call TRBJ1-1; D gene ambiguous. This CDR3 comprises 15 residues. V lost 5 bases to trimming and J lost 7 bases, with 20 bases between them. CDR1 and CDR2 from the germline V gene are LNHDA and SQIVND (reference sequence). CDR3 sequence (DNA): TGTGCCAGTAGTTGGGTAGCGGCGGCCTCCTATGAAGCTTTCTTT. This translates into CASSWVAAASYEAFF.

This clone came up a few times. The rearrangement joins TRBV4-1 to TRBJ2-2, with 7 bases aligning to TRBD2. This CDR3 spans 15 amino acids. CDR1 and CDR2 (germline): MGHRA, YSYEKL. V was pared by 1 base and J by 7 bases, with 6 bases of the junction left unmatched. The CDR3 sequence is CASSQGLAGIGELFF. CDR3 nucleotide sequence: TGCGCCAGCAGCCAAGGACTAGCAGGGATCGGGGAGCTGTTTTTT.

The rearrangement uses TRBV5-1 and TRBJ2-1; TRBD1 might be the D (6 bases). V shed 2 bases and J shed 9 bases, with 15 bases lying between them. The CDR3 covers 14 residues. Germline V CDR1 and CDR2: SGHRS, YFSETQ. CDR3 DNA: TGCGCCAGCAGCTTAGACCCATTAGGGGGTGAGCAGTTCTTC. Amino acid sequence: CASSLDPLGGEQFF.

The chain links TRBV4-1 to TRBJ1-1; possibly TRBD1 for D (6 bases). CDR1 is MGHRA, CDR2 YSYEKL, per germline. There are 16 residues in the CDR3. Trimming removed 4 bases at V and 3 bases at J, with 18 bases between. In DNA, the CDR3 is TGCGCCAGCAGCCCCGTGAGTACAGGGCGAGACACTGAAGCTTTCTTT. Amino acid sequence: CASSPVSTGRDTEAFF.

The chain uses TRBV5-1 and TRBJ1-4, with a tentative D call TRBD1 (6 bases). The V gene lost 2 bases and the J gene lost 4 bases, with 12 bases spanning the gap. The CDR3 has 15 residues. CDR1 is SGHRS, CDR2 YFSETQ, per germline. CDR3 protein: CASSLVAGVNEKLFF. Here the CDR3 DNA reads TGCGCCAGCAGCTTAGTCGCAGGGGTTAATGAAAAACTGTTTTTT.

V is TRBV30 and J is TRBJ1-5; tentative D call: TRBD1 (6 bases). The V gene's germline CDR1 is GTSNPN and CDR2 SVGIG (reference sequence). This CDR3 contains 15 residues. V was shortened by 3 bases and J by 7 bases, with 19 bases between the two germline ends. The CDR3 bases are TGTGCCTGGAGCAACCGGGGGGGGCGCGGCCAGCCCCAGCATTTT. Its protein is CAWSNRGGRGQPQHF. Supplemented by reference TRBV30 and TRBJ1-5, the full variable domain reads SQTIHQWPATLVQPVGSPLSLECTVEGTSNPNLYWYRQAAGRGLQLLFYSVGIGQISSEVPQNLSASRPQDRQFILSSKKLLLSDSGFYLCAWSNRGGRGQPQHFGDGTRLSIL.

The rearrangement joins TRBV27 to TRBJ1-5, with unresolved D. The CDR3 extends over 16 amino acids. Trimming removed 5 bases from V and 3 bases from J, with 17 bases in between. Looked up from germline, CDR1 is MNHEY and CDR2 is SMNVEV (reference sequence). The CDR3: CASSAALRGNNQPQHF. The DNA of the CDR3 is TGTGCCAGCAGTGCGGCCCTCCGGGGAAACAATCAGCCCCAGCATTTT.

This rearrangement joins TRBV10-2 to TRBJ1-2; 8 bases are shared with TRBD1. With V trimmed by 6 bases and J by 0 bases, 3 bases remained unmatched. CDR3 length equals 14 residues. The germline gives CDR1 WSHSY, CDR2 SAAADI. This CDR3 is CASSPGQANYGYTF. CDR3 DNA: TGCGCCAGCAGCCCGGGACAGGCTAACTATGGCTACACCTTC.

J is TRBJ2-7 and V is TRBV25-1; 7 bases map to TRBD2. This CDR3 is 13 amino acids long. Per germline, CDR1 MGHDK and CDR2 SYGVNS. Trimming removed 11 bases from V and 6 bases from J; junction bases left unmatched: 13. The CDR3 protein is CAFGGRAWGEQYF. CDR3 in DNA: TGTGCCTTCGGAGGGAGGGCCTGGGGCGAGCAGTACTTC.

The J gene is TRBJ2-1, the V gene TRBV19; unclear D gene. The V gene's germline CDR1 is LNHDA and CDR2 SQIVND (reference sequence). Trimming shortened V by 1 base and J by 7 bases, and 14 bases separated the two germline ends. The CDR3 is 15 amino acids. The CDR3 DNA reads as TGTGCCAGTAGTATAGGACATTTGGGTGTGAATGAGCAGTTCTTC. Protein sequence: CASSIGHLGVNEQFF.

The chain uses TRBV10-3 and TRBJ1-2; D remains ambiguous. The germline CDR1 and CDR2 sequences are ENHRY and SYGVKD. The V end lost 6 bases, the J end lost 2 bases, and 13 bases lay between the germline ends. CDR3 size: 14 residues. The CDR3 nucleotides read TGTGCCATCAGCCGTACCAATGAGAACTATGGCTACACCTTC. This encodes CAISRTNENYGYTF.

The genes are TRBV10-2 and TRBJ2-7; D might be TRBD2 (8 bases). The CDR3 is 17 residues long. Trimming removed 10 bases from V and 1 base from J, with 26 bases in between. Per the germline V gene, CDR1 is WSHSY and CDR2 is SAAADI. CDR3 in amino acids: CATEGAGGPFISYEQYF. In nucleotides, the CDR3 is TGCGCCACCGAGGGGGCGGGAGGACCTTTCATTTCCTACGAGCAGTACTTC.

Only a few counts were recorded for this clone. CDR3 bases: TGTGCCAGCAGCCTATCCCTTAATGAAAAACTGTTTTTT. It encodes CASSLSLNEKLFF. The J gene is TRBJ1-4, the V gene TRBV7-9; no definite D call. Trimming left V 5 bases short and J 4 bases short, with 8 bases between. The CDR3 contains 13 residues. The germline V gene has CDR1 SEHNR and CDR2 FQNEAQ (reference sequence).

The chain links TRBV7-2 to TRBJ1-1; perhaps TRBD1 as D (6 bases). V was clipped by 3 bases and J by 3 bases, with 11 bases between them. Germline-derived CDR1 and CDR2 are SGHTA and FQGNSA. CDR3 length: 14 residues. In DNA form, the CDR3 reads TGTGCCAGCAGCTTGAGTCAGGGGTACACTGAAGCTTTCTTT. Encoded protein: CASSLSQGYTEAFF.

The gene calls are TRBV7-2 and TRBJ2-1; a weak D match, TRBD1 (6 bases). CDR1 is SGHTA and CDR2 is FQGNSA in the germline V gene. Trimming took 0 bases from V and 3 from J, leaving 12 bases between them. The CDR3 covers 16 residues. CDR3 DNA: TGTGCCAGCAGCTTAGCCTTTGGGGGCCTCTACAATGAGCAGTTCTTC. This encodes CASSLAFGGLYNEQFF. Full variable domain (outside the CDR3, taken from reference TRBV7-2 and TRBJ2-1): GAGVSQSPSNKVTEKGKDVELRCDPISGHTALYWYRQSLGQGLEFLIYFQGNSAPDKSGLPSDRFSAERTGGSVSTLTIQRTQQEDSAVYLCASSLAFGGLYNEQFFGPGTRLTVL.

The rearrangement joins TRBV5-4 to TRBJ2-3; possibly TRBD2 for D (7 bases). V was pared by 4 bases and J by 0 bases, with 12 bases between. CDR1 is SGHNT and CDR2 is YYREEE in the germline V gene (reference sequence). This CDR3 has 15 residues. The CDR3, as DNA: TGTGCCAGCAGCCAACAGGGACTAAGCACAGATACGCAGTATTTT. Protein: CASSQQGLSTDTQYF. The full variable domain, completed using reference TRBV5-4 and TRBJ2-3, is ETGVTQSPTHLIKTRGQQVTLRCSSQSGHNTVSWYQQALGQGPQFIFQYYREEENGRGNFPPRFSGLQFPNYSSELNVNALELDDSALYLCASSQQGLSTDTQYFGPGTRLTVL.

The J gene is TRBJ2-7, the V gene TRBV11-3; D is perhaps TRBD2 (6 bases). The V end was cut by 5 bases, the J end by 0 bases, with 14 bases between. Germline-derived CDR1 and CDR2 are SGHNT and YENEEA. The CDR3 totals 15 residues. Here the CDR3 reads CASSRGTLSSYEQYF. CDR3 sequence (DNA): TGTGCCAGCAGCCGAGGGACTTTAAGCTCCTACGAGCAGTACTTC.

The chain carries TRBV13 and TRBJ2-2, with D unresolved. This CDR3 has 12 amino acids. CDR1 PRHDT and CDR2 FYEKMQ come from the germline V gene (reference sequence). V gave up 5 bases and J gave up 4 bases, with 5 bases separating them. The CDR3 sequence is CASSERTGELFF. The CDR3, as DNA: TGTGCCAGCAGCGAGCGCACCGGGGAGCTGTTTTTT.

This clone was detected only a few times. Here the CDR3 DNA reads TGTGCCAGCAGCTTGTTAGGGGCCGGATCTGATGGGGCCAACGTCCTGACTTTC. As protein: CASSLLGAGSDGANVLTF. The gene calls are TRBV5-6 and TRBJ2-6; D possibly corresponds to TRBD1 (5 bases). The V end lost 1 base, the J end lost 3 bases, and 17 bases lay between the germline ends. The CDR3 loop spans 18 amino acids. Germline V gene sequence: CDR1 SGHDT, CDR2 YYEEEE.

This chain links TRBV29-1 with TRBJ2-7; weak D call: TRBD2 (5 bases). CDR3 length: 12 residues. V was pared by 0 bases and J by 5 bases, with 8 bases between. CDR1 SQVTM and CDR2 ANQGSEA come from the germline V gene. CDR3: CSVEDNGDEQYF. The CDR3 DNA reads as TGCAGCGTTGAAGATAACGGGGACGAGCAGTACTTC.

The CDR3: CASSVDPSGHNEQFF. The CDR3 DNA sequence: TGTGCCAGCAGCGTAGACCCTAGCGGCCACAATGAGCAGTTCTTC. V usage is TRBV9 and J usage is TRBJ2-1; 7 positions agree with TRBD2. The CDR3 sequence is 15 residues long. Looked up from germline, CDR1 is SGDLS and CDR2 is YYNGEE. J lost 5 bases, V lost 0 bases, and 5 bases had no gene match.

This chain connects TRBV25-1 to TRBJ1-1; the match to TRBD1 covers 7 bases. Trimming at V came to 1 base and at J to 1 base, leaving 6 bases not matched to a gene. The germline V gene has CDR1 MGHDK and CDR2 SYGVNS. This CDR3 spans 16 amino acids. CDR3 nucleotide sequence: TGTGCCAGCAGTGAATCAGAGGGGGCGCCGAACACTGAAGCTTTCTTT. Protein sequence: CASSESEGAPNTEAFF. The full variable domain, in which reference TRBV25-1 and TRBJ1-1 provide the parts outside the CDR3, is EADIYQTPRYLVIGTGKKITLECSQTMGHDKMYWYQQDPGMELHLIHYSYGVNSTEKGDLSSESTVSRIRTEHFPLTLESARPSHTSQYLCASSESEGAPNTEAFFGQGTRLTVV.

This clone was detected a few times. This chain connects TRBV19 to TRBJ2-5; D might be TRBD1 (5 bases). The CDR3 is made up of 17 amino acids. Germline V gene sequence: CDR1 LNHDA, CDR2 SQIVND (reference sequence). V was shortened by 1 base and J by 5 bases, with 20 bases between the two germline ends. The DNA for the CDR3 is TGTGCCAGTAGTATAGGAAGGGGCGCGAGTCTAGTGGAGACCCAGTACTTC. As protein: CASSIGRGASLVETQYF.

V usage is TRBV9 and J usage is TRBJ2-1; 8 bases align to TRBD2. The junction had 10 bases not matched to a gene; V was cut back by 0 bases and J by 11 bases. CDR3 length equals 15 residues. Germline loops: CDR1 SGDLS, CDR2 YYNGEE. The CDR3 DNA is TGTGCCAGCAGCGTAGAGGGACTAGGGAACACCCAGCAGTTCTTC. Its translation is CASSVEGLGNTQQFF.

The CDR3 here is CASSRARGGEQPQHF. The CDR3, as DNA: TGTGCCAGCAGCCGAGCCCGGGGGGGCGAGCAGCCCCAGCATTTT. The rearrangement links TRBV6-5 to TRBJ1-5, with D maybe TRBD1 (6 bases). The CDR3 loop spans 15 amino acids. Trimming removed 6 bases at V and 7 bases at J, with 19 bases between. From germline, CDR1 is MNHEY and CDR2 SVGAGI.